What follows describes a single T cell receptor (beta chain). The antigen is unknown. V lost 6 bases to trimming and J lost 7 bases, with 14 bases between them. Germline CDR1 is SGHRS and CDR2 is YFSETQ. CDR3 length: 14 residues. PCR employed 60 Vbeta and 13 Jbeta primers. Libraries were prepared by immunoSEQ multiplex PCR; TCRdb keeps only in-frame clonotypes and omits some of them. The sample shows under 200,000 clones, around three quarters of them seen only once. This specimen belongs to a study of cytomegalovirus exposure and HLA in healthy donors. Points from the study as a whole: Previously analyzed data showed that most TCR beta V segments were productive at a frequency of about 87% or about 30%.

This rearrangement joins TRBV5-1 to TRBJ1-6; possible D gene TRBD1, 5 bases. Sequenced input: PBMCs. This clonotype originated in a woman aged 45 to 65 in good health and CMV-seronegative. The CDR3: CASTIDRENSPLHF. The CDR3 DNA follows: TGCGCCAGCACCATCGACAGAGAAAATTCACCCCTCCACTTT. Combining the CDR3 with reference TRBV5-1 and TRBJ1-6 gives the whole variable domain KAGVTQTPRYLIKTRGQQVTLSCSPISGHRSVSWYQQTPGQGLQFLFEYFSETQRNKGNFPGRFSGRQFSNSRSEMNVSTLELGDSALYLCASTIDRENSPLHFGNGTRLTVT.